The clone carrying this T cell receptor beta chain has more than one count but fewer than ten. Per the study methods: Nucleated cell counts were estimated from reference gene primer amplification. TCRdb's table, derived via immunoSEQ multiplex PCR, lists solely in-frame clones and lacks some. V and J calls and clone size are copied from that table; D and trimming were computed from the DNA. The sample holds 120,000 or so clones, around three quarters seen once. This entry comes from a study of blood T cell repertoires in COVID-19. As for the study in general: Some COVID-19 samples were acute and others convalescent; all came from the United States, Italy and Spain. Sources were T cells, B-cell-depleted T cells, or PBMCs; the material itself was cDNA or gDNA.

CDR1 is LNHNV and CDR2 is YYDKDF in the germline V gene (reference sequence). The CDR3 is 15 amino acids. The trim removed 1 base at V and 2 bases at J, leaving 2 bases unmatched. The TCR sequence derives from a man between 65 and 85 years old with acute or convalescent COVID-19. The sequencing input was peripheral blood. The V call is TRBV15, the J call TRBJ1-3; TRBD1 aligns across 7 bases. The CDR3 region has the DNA TGTGCCACCAGCAGAGTAACAGGGGCTGGAAACACCATATATTTT. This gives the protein CATSRVTGAGNTIYF.